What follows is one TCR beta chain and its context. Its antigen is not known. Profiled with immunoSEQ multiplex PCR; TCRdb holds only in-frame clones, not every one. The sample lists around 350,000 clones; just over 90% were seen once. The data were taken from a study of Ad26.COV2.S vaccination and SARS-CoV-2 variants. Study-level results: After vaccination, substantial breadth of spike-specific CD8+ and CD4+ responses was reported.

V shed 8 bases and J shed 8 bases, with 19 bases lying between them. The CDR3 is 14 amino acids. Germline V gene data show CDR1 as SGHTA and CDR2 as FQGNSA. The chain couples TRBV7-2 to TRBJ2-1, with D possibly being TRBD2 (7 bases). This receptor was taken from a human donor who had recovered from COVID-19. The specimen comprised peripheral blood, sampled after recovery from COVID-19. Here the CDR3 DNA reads TGTGCCAGCTCCGGGGAGGGGGACACGGATGAGCAGTTCTTC. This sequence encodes CASSGEGDTDEQFF.